The clone carrying this TCR beta chain was observed a single time. This record belongs to a study of blood T cells in healthy people across ages. V was pared by 5 bases and J by 9 bases, with 26 bases between. The CDR3 totals 16 residues. Looked up from germline, CDR1 is DFQATT and CDR2 is SNEGSKA (reference sequence). A second PCR of 7 to 11 cycles used a sample-barcoded 5' primer and a J-beta primer mix. MiXCR, applied by TCRdb to the 5' RACE reads, yields one record per CDR3 protein. The data hold about 670,000 distinct CDR3 sequences, with 52% observed a single time. Sequenced input: blood. This receptor was identified in a woman over 75 in good health. The chain employs TRBV20-1 and TRBJ2-1, with D tentatively TRBD2 (5 bases). The CDR3 loop is CSAPGTGGPPNGEQFF. DNA of the CDR3: TGCAGTGCTCCAGGTACTGGCGGGCCTCCCAACGGTGAGCAGTTCTTC.